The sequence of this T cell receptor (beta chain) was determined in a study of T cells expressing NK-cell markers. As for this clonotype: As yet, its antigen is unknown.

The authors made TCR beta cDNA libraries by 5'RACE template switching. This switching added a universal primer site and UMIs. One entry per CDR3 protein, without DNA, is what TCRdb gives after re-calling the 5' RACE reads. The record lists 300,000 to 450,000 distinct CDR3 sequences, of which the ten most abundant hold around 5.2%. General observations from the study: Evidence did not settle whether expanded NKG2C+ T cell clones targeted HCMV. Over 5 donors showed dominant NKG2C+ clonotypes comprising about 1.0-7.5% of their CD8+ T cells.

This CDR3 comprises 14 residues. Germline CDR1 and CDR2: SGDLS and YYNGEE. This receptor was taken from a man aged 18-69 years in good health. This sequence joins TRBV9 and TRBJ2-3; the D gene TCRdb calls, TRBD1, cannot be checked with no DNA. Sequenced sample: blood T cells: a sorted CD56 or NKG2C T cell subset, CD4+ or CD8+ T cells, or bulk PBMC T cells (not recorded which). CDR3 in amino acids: CASTPGVAVDTQYF.